These 17 T cell receptor beta chains were all obtained from the same sample, sequenced in a study of T cell responses to AZD1222 COVID-19 vaccine. Using immunoSEQ multiplex PCR, the repertoire was profiled, and TCRdb retains in-frame clones only, with some absent. This table holds some 130,000 clones, more than 80% found once. Material: peripheral blood, obtained on day 0 of AZD1222 vaccination. The receptors were sampled from an adult in good health.

This rearrangement joins TRBV27 to TRBJ1-4, with D possibly matching TRBD1 (6 bases). Germline V gives CDR1 MNHEY, CDR2 SMNVEV (reference sequence). Trimming took off 4 bases at V and 4 bases at J, with 13 bases between the two ends. The CDR3 has 15 residues. CDR3 amino acids: CASSSPGGHNEKLFF. The CDR3 DNA reads TGTGCCAGCAGTTCTCCTGGGGGACATAATGAAAAACTGTTTTTT.

The chain is built from TRBV3-1 (or the pseudogene TRBV3-2) and TRBJ1-4; D call uncertain. The CDR3 length is 13 residues. Germline V CDR1 and CDR2: LGHDT, YNNKEL (reference sequence). The ends were cut back, 0 bases at V and 10 bases at J, with 9 bases in the middle. The CDR3 coding sequence is TGTGCCAGCAGCCAAGATGGTACCGGAAAACTGTTTTTT. Translation: CASSQDGTGKLFF.

This clone was found once. This rearrangement joins TRBV28 to TRBJ1-6; no clear D. Germline assignment: CDR1 MDHEN and CDR2 SYDVKM. The CDR3 has 15 residues. Trimming took off 11 bases at V and 0 bases at J, with 14 bases between the two ends. The CDR3 region is CARQRAGSYNSPLHF. The CDR3 DNA is TGTGCCCGCCAGCGGGCGGGCTCCTATAATTCACCCCTCCACTTT.

The chain employs TRBV19 and TRBJ1-4, with 9 bases identical to TRBD1. V lost 6 bases and J lost 7; bases outside the gene matches: 9. The CDR3 runs to 15 residues. CDR1 and CDR2 from the germline V gene are LNHDA and SQIVND (reference sequence). The CDR3 DNA reads as TGTGCCAGTAGATATACCGGGACAGGGAGTGAAAAACTGTTTTTT. Residues: CASRYTGTGSEKLFF. Together with reference TRBV19 and TRBJ1-4, the CDR3 gives the full variable domain: DGGITQSPKYLFRKEGQNVTLSCEQNLNHDAMYWYRQDPGQGLRLIYYSQIVNDFQKGDIAEGYSVSREKKESFPLTVTSAQKNPTAFYLCASRYTGTGSEKLFFGSGTQLSVL.

J is TRBJ1-2 and V is TRBV5-1; D unclear. Between the trimmed V and J ends, which lost 0 bases and 3 bases, there was a span of 9 bases. The CDR3 consists of 14 residues. CDR1 and CDR2 (germline): SGHRS, YFSETQ. CDR3 sequence reads: CASSLGEIDYGYTF. In DNA form, the CDR3 reads TGCGCCAGCAGCTTGGGGGAGATAGACTATGGCTACACCTTC.

The count of this clone is one. The chain couples TRBV25-1 to TRBJ1-2; 12 bases align to TRBD1. This CDR3 contains 16 residues. Germline loops: CDR1 MGHDK, CDR2 SYGVNS. Trimming cost V 3 bases and J 4 bases; bases outside gene matches: 6. The CDR3 protein is CASSDSGQGAGYGYTF. Here the CDR3 DNA reads TGTGCCAGCAGTGACTCGGGACAGGGGGCGGGCTATGGCTACACCTTC.

The chain couples TRBV5-5 to TRBJ1-6; D gene uncertain. This CDR3 has 16 residues. Germline CDR1 SGHKS, CDR2 YYEKEE (reference sequence). Trimming took 1 base from V and 7 from J, leaving 15 bases between them. DNA of the CDR3: TGTGCCAGCAGCTTGAGCGCAGGTACGGAAAATTCACCCCTCCACTTT. Translating gives CASSLSAGTENSPLHF.

Points on this clone: Other nucleotide sequences in the sample specify the same CDR3. The chain couples TRBV20-1 to TRBJ2-7; either TRBD1 or TRBD2 may fit D (6 bases each). The CDR3 loop spans 13 amino acids. Germline V lookup: CDR1 DFQATT, CDR2 SNEGSKA (reference sequence). Between the trimmed V and J ends, which lost 3 bases and 2 bases, there was a span of 11 bases. In DNA form, the CDR3 reads TGCAGTGCTAGTGGAGGGGGAACCTACGAGCAGTACTTC. Encoded protein: CSASGGGTYEQYF.

The rearrangement uses TRBV6-1 and TRBJ1-2; D perhaps matches TRBD1 (5 bases). Germline CDR1 and CDR2: MNHNS and SASEGT. V shed 0 bases and J shed 5 bases, with 13 bases lying between them. This CDR3 region has 15 residues. The CDR3 spells CASSEAAEGTYGYTF. CDR3 nucleotide sequence: TGTGCCAGCAGTGAAGCTGCGGAGGGGACGTATGGCTACACCTTC.

This clone was seen a single time. This sequence joins TRBV9 and TRBJ2-1; tentatively, D is TRBD1 (5 bases). Germline V lookup: CDR1 SGDLS, CDR2 YYNGEE. The V gene lost 0 bases and the J gene lost 1 base, with 8 bases spanning the gap. The CDR3 has 15 residues. The CDR3 DNA reads TGTGCCAGCAGCGTAGAAGGGGTGTCCTACAATGAGCAGTTCTTC. Translating gives CASSVEGVSYNEQFF.

This clone was seen only once. V gene TRBV7-9 combines with J gene TRBJ1-6; possible D gene TRBD1, 6 bases. Trimming left V 1 base short and J 7 bases short, with 8 bases between. The CDR3 sequence is 14 residues long. Germline CDR1 and CDR2: SEHNR and FQNEAQ (reference sequence). The CDR3 nucleotides read TGTGCCAGCAGCTTAGGGACAGAAAATTCACCCCTCCACTTT. Its protein product is CASSLGTENSPLHF.

The gene calls are TRBV30 and TRBJ1-2; TRBD1 matches at 7 bases. Germline values: CDR1 GTSNPN, CDR2 SVGIG (reference sequence). J was trimmed by 7 bases and V by 5 bases; bases with no gene match: 7. This CDR3 spans 12 amino acids. The CDR3 loop reads CAWGKGTVGYTF. For the CDR3, the DNA is TGTGCCTGGGGGAAGGGGACAGTTGGCTACACCTTC.

The sample holds a few counts of this clone. V usage is TRBV7-3 and J usage is TRBJ1-2; 12 bases are a match to TRBD1. The J segment lost 5 bases and the V segment lost 5 bases, leaving 6 bases of the junction unmatched. The CDR3 length is 15 residues. Germline CDR1 SGHTA, CDR2 FQGTGA. CDR3 sequence: CASSPGTGGAYGYTF. The CDR3 region has the DNA TGTGCCAGCAGCCCCGGGACAGGGGGCGCGTATGGCTACACCTTC.

This chain links TRBV18 with TRBJ1-4, with a tentative D call TRBD1 (5 bases). The CDR3 extends over 14 amino acids. CDR1 KGHSH and CDR2 LQKENI come from the germline V gene. Deletions cut 2 bases from V and 3 bases from J, with 7 bases between. CDR3 sequence reads: CASSPGGANEKLFF. CDR3 nucleotide sequence: TGTGCCAGCTCACCAGGAGGGGCTAATGAAAAACTGTTTTTT.

The sample holds one count of this clone. This chain connects TRBV5-1 to TRBJ1-1, with D maybe TRBD1 (6 bases). This CDR3 has 14 residues. V was cut by 7 bases and J by 2 bases, with 15 bases left in between. Germline V gene sequence: CDR1 SGHRS, CDR2 YFSETQ. This CDR3 reads CASAGALPNTEAFF. CDR3 DNA: TGCGCCAGCGCAGGGGCCCTCCCAAACACTGAAGCTTTCTTT.

The V call is TRBV5-6, the J call TRBJ1-5; unclear D gene. The CDR3 runs 15 residues. Trimming shortened V by 7 bases and J by 0 bases, and 14 bases separated the two germline ends. The germline V gene encodes CDR1 SGHDT and CDR2 YYEEEE. The CDR3 region is CASRSRHSSNQPQHF. CDR3 DNA: TGTGCCAGCCGCTCCCGACATAGTAGCAATCAGCCCCAGCATTTT.

The chain links TRBV27 to TRBJ2-7; TRBD1 matches 10 bases. Germline CDR1 is MNHEY and CDR2 is SMNVEV (reference sequence). V was pared by 5 bases and J by 5 bases, with 9 bases of the junction left unmatched. CDR3 size: 15 residues. The CDR3 DNA reads TGTGCCAGCAGTCCCCGGGACAGGGGAGTACACGAGCAGTACTTC. Protein sequence: CASSPRDRGVHEQYF.